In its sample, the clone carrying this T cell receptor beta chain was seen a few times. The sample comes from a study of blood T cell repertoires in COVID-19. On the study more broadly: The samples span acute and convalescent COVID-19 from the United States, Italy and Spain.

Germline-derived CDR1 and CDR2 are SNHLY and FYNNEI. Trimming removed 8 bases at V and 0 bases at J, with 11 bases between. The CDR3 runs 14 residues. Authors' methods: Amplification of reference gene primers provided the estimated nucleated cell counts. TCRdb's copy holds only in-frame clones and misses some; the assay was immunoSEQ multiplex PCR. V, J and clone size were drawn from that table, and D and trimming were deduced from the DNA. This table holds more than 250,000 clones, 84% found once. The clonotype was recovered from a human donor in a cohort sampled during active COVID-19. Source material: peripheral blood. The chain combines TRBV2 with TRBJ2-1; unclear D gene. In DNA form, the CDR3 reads TGTGCCAGCGGCGGCGGCCTCTCCTACAATGAGCAGTTCTTC. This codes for CASGGGLSYNEQFF.